This T cell receptor beta chain came from a study of graft-versus-host responses after intestinal transplantation. Overall study: Multivisceral, liver-intestinal, or isolated intestinal grafts went to recipients. Anti-thymocyte globulin induction preceded about 3 years of tacrolimus and steroid maintenance in all recipients. Study results and caveats: Early HvG declines after transplant were associated with peak circulating GvH clone levels.

Trimming shortened V by 2 bases and J by 5 bases, and 12 bases separated the two germline ends. CDR1 MNHEY and CDR2 SMNVEV come from the germline V gene (reference sequence). CDR3 size: 14 residues. Sequencing used immunoSEQ multiplex PCR; TCRdb keeps in-frame clones, though not all of them. The sample records about 50,000 clones, over 90% being singletons. This clone was found once. What it binds is not known. The chain recombines TRBV27 with TRBJ1-2; D is ambiguous. The source is a human donor who was the organ donor for an intestinal transplant. Sequencing used unstimulated CD4+ T cells sorted from spleen or lymph node cells, obtained before transplant. The chain's CDR3 is CASSLTDREYGYTF. The DNA for the CDR3 is TGTGCCAGCAGTTTAACCGACCGAGAATATGGCTACACCTTC.